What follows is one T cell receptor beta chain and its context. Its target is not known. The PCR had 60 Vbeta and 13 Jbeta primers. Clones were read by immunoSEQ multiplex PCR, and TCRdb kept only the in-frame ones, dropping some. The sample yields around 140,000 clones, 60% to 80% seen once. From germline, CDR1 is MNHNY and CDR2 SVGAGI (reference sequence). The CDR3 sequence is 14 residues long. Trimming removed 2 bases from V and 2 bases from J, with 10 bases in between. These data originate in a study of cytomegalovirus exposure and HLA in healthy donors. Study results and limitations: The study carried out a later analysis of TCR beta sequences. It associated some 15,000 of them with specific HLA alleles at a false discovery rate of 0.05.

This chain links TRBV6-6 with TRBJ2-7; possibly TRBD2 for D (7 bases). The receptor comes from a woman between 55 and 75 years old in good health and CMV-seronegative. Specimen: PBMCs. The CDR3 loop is CASSYGGGTYEQYF. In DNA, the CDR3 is TGTGCCAGCAGTTACGGCGGGGGCACCTACGAGCAGTACTTC.